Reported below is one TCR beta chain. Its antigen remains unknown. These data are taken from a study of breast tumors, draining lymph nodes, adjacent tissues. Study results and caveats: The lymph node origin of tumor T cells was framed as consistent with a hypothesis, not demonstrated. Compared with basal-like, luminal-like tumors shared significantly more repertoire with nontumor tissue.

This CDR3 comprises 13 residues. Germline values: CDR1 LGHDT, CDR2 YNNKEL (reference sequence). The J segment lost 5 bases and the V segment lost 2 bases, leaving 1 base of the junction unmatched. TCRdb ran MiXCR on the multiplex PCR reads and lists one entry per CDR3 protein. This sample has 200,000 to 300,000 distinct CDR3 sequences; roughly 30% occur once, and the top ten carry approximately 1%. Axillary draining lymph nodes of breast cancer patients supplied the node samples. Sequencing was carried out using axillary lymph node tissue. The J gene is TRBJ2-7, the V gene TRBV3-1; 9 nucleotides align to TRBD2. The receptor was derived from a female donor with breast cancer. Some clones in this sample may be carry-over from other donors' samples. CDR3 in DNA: TGTGCCAGCAGCCAATTAGCGGGAGACGAGCAGTACTTC. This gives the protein CASSQLAGDEQYF.